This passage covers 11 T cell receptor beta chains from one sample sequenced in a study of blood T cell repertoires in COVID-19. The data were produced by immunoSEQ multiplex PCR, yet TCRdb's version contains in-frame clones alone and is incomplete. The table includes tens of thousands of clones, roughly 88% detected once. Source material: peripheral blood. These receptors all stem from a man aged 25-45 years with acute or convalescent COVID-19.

CDR3 protein: CASSRTGKLYNSPLHF. As DNA, the CDR3 is TGTGCCAGTAGTCGGACAGGGAAACTGTATAATTCACCCCTCCACTTT. The chain employs TRBV19 and TRBJ1-6, with 8 positions matching TRBD1. The germline gives CDR1 LNHDA, CDR2 SQIVND (reference sequence). The CDR3 runs to 16 residues. V shed 5 bases and J 4 bases; nucleotides not matched to a gene: 7.

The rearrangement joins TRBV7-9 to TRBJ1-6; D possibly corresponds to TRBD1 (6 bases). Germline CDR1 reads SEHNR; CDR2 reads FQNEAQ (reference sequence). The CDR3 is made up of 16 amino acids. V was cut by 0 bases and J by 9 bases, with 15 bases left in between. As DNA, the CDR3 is TGTGCCAGCAGCTTAGCGCAGGCAGGGGTGCCTTCACCCCTCCACTTT. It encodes CASSLAQAGVPSPLHF.

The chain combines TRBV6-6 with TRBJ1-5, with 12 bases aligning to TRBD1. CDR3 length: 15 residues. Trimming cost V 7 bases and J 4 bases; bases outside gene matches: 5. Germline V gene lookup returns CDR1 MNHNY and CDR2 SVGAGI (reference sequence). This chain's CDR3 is CASIGTGGGNQPQHF. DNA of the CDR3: TGTGCCAGCATTGGGACAGGGGGCGGGAATCAGCCCCAGCATTTT.

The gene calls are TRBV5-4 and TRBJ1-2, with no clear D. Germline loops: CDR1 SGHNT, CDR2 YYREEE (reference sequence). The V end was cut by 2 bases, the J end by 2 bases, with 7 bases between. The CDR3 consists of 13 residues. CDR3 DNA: TGTGCCAGCAGCTTTAGGGAGAACTATGGCTACACCTTC. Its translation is CASSFRENYGYTF.

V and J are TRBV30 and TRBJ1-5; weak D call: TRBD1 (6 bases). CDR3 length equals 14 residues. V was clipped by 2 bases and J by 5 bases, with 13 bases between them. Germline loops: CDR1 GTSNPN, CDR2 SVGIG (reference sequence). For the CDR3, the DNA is TGTGCCTGGAGTACTAGGGGGAGCTATCAGCCCCAGCATTTT. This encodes CAWSTRGSYQPQHF. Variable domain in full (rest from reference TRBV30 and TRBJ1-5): SQTIHQWPATLVQPVGSPLSLECTVEGTSNPNLYWYRQAAGRGLQLLFYSVGIGQISSEVPQNLSASRPQDRQFILSSKKLLLSDSGFYLCAWSTRGSYQPQHFGDGTRLSIL.

DNA for the CDR3: TGTGCCAGCAGCTGGGATGCGGGAGCCGGCGGGGAGACCCAGTACTTC. It codes for CASSWDAGAGGETQYF. The chain carries TRBV5-4 and TRBJ2-5; 7 bases align to TRBD2. Per germline, CDR1 SGHNT and CDR2 YYREEE (reference sequence). The CDR3 is made up of 16 amino acids. The junction had 13 bases not matched to a gene; V was cut back by 3 bases and J by 5 bases.

The CDR3 DNA reads as TGTGCCAGCAGGGGGGACAGGGACGAGCAGTACTTC. As protein: CASRGDRDEQYF. The chain couples TRBV2 to TRBJ2-7, with TRBD1 identical over 9 bases. The CDR3 runs 12 residues. V shed 6 bases and J 5 bases; nucleotides not matched to a gene: 2. Germline CDR1 SNHLY, CDR2 FYNNEI.

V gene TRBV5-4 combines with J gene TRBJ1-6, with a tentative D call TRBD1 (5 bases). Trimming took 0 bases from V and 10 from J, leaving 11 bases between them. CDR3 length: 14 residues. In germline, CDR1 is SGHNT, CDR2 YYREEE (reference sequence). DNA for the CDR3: TGTGCCAGCAGCTTGGCAAGGGGCGTATCACCCCTCCACTTT. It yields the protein CASSLARGVSPLHF.

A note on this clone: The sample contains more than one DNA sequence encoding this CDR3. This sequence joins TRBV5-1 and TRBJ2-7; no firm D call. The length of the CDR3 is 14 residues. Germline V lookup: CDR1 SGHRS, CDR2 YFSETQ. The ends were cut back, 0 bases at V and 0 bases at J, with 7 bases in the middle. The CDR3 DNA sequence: TGCGCCAGCAGCTTGGACCCGAGCTCCTACGAGCAGTACTTC. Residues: CASSLDPSSYEQYF.

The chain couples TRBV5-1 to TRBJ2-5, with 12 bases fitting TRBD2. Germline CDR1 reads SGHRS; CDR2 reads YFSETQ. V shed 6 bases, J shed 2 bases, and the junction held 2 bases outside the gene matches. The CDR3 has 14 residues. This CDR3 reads CASTTSGGQETQYF. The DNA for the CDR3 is TGCGCCAGCACGACTAGCGGGGGACAAGAGACCCAGTACTTC.

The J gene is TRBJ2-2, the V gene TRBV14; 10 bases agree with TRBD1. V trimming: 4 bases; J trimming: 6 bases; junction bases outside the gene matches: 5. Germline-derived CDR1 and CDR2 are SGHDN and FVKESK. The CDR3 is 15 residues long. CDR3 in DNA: TGTGCCAGCAGCCGAGGGACAGGGGACGCCGGGGAGCTGTTTTTT. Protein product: CASSRGTGDAGELFF. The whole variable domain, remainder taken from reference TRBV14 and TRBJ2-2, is EAGVTQFPSHSVIEKGQTVTLRCDPISGHDNLYWYRRVMGKEIKFLLHFVKESKQDESGMPNNRFLAERTGGTYSTLKVQPAELEDSGVYFCASSRGTGDAGELFFGEGSRLTVL.